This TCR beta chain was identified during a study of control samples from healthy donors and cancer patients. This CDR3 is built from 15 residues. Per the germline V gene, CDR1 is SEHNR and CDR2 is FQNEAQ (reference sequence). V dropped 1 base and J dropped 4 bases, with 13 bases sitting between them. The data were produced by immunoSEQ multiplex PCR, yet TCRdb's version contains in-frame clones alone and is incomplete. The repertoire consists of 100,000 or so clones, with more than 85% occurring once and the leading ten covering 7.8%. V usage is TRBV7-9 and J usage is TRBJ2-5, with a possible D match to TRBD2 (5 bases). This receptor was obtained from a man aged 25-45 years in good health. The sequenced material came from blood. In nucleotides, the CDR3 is TGTGCCAGCAGCTTAGATATCGGGGTATTAGAGACCCAGTACTTC. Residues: CASSLDIGVLETQYF.